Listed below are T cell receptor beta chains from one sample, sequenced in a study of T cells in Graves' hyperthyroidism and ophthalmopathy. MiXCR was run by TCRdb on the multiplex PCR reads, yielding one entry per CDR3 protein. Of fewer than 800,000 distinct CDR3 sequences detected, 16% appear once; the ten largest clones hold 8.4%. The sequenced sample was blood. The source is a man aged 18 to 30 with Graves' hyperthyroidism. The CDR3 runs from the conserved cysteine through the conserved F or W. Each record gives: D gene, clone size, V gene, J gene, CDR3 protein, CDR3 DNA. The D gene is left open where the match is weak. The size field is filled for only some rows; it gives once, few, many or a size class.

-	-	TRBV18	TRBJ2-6	CASSPEWGSGANVLTF	TGTGCCAGCTCACCGGAGTGGGGATCTGGGGCCAACGTCCTGACTTTC
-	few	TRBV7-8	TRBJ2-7	CAVIASSYEQYF	TGTGCCGTAATAGCGTCCTCCTACGAGCAGTACTTC
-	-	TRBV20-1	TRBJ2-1	CSAGSGSGSYNEQFF	TGCAGTGCAGGCTCCGGGAGCGGCTCCTACAATGAGCAGTTCTTC
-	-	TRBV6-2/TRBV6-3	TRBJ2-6	CASSFPLSGANVLTF	TGTGCCAGCAGCTTCCCTCTCTCTGGGGCCAACGTCCTGACTTTC
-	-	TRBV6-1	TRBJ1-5	CASSDRHRFDPQHF	TGTGCCAGCAGTGACCGACACCGCTTCGATCCCCAGCATTTT
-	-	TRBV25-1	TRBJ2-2	CATSASLNTGELFF	TGTGCCACCAGTGCGTCCCTAAACACCGGGGAGCTGTTTTTT
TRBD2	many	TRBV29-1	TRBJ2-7	CSVSGTSGRAYEQYF	TGCAGCGTCTCCGGGACTAGCGGGAGGGCCTACGAGCAGTACTTC
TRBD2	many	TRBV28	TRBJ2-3	CASSLAGNTDTQYF	TGTGCCAGCAGTCTAGCGGGAAACACAGATACGCAGTATTTT
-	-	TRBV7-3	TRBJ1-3	CASSLGRSGNTIYF	TGTGCCAGCAGCCTCGGGCGTTCTGGAAACACCATATATTTT
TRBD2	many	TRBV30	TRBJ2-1	CAWSVGGSSYNEQFF	TGTGCCTGGAGTGTAGGCGGGAGCTCCTACAATGAGCAGTTCTTC
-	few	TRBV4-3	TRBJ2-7	CASSQFRGYEQYF	TGCGCCAGCAGCCAGTTCAGGGGCTACGAGCAGTACTTC
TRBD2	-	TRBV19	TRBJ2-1	CASSIRTSSYNEQFF	TGTGCCAGTAGTATACGGACTAGCTCCTACAATGAGCAGTTCTTC
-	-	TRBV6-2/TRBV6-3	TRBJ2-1	CASSYSTSSDEQFF	TGTGCCAGCAGTTACTCAACTAGCTCGGATGAGCAGTTCTTC
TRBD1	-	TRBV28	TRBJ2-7	CASSLWSGGPDEQYF	TGTGCCAGCAGTTTATGGTCAGGGGGCCCCGACGAGCAGTACTTC
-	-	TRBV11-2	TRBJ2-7	CASSLGDFSYEQYF	TGTGCCAGCAGCTTAGGTGACTTCTCCTACGAGCAGTACTTC
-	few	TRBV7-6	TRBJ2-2	CASSFNRDTGELFF	TGTGCCAGCAGCTTTAACAGGGACACCGGGGAGCTGTTTTTT
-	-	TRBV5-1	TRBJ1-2	CASSQGGSLPKGHTF	TGCGCCAGCAGCCAAGGTGGCAGCCTCCCTAAGGGCCACACCTTC
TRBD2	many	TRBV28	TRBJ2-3	CASSFWGLAGSKDTQYF	TGTGCCAGCAGTTTTTGGGGACTAGCGGGAAGCAAAGATACGCAGTATTTT
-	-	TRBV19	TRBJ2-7	CASSDPSLGWHEQYF	TGTGCCAGTAGTGATCCGAGTCTGGGTTGGCACGAGCAGTACTTC
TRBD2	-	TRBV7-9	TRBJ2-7	CASSSSTSGREQYF	TGTGCCAGCAGCTCGAGCACTAGCGGTAGAGAGCAGTACTTC
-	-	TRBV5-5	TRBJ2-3	CASSLVWGRTDTQYF	TGTGCCAGCAGCTTGGTATGGGGGCGCACAGATACGCAGTATTTT
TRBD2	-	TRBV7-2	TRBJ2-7	CASRLGGGTEQYF	TGTGCCAGCAGGCTCGGGGGGGGAACCGAGCAGTACTTC
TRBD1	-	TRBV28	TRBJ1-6	CASSILRDRSPLHF	TGTGCCAGCAGCATCCTCAGGGACAGATCACCCCTCCACTTT
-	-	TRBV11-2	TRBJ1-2	CASRSIPRTSYRAAGYTF	TGTGCCAGCAGGTCTATTCCCAGGACGTCGTATCGAGCTGCCGGCTACACCTTC
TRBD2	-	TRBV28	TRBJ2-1	CASSRTSGYYNEQFF	TGTGCCAGCAGTAGGACTAGCGGGTATTACAATGAGCAGTTCTTC
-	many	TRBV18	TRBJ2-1	CASSPWTEANNEQFF	TGTGCCAGCTCACCTTGGACAGAGGCCAACAATGAGCAGTTCTTC
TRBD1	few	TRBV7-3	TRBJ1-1	CASSTGQGSKVAFF	TGTGCCAGCAGCACGGGACAGGGATCCAAGGTGGCTTTCTTT
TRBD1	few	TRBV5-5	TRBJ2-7	CASSLTGATYEQYF	TGTGCCAGCAGCTTGACAGGGGCCACCTACGAGCAGTACTTC
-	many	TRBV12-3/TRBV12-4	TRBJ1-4	CASSAEGNEKLFF	TGTGCCAGCAGTGCAGAAGGAAATGAAAAACTGTTTTTT
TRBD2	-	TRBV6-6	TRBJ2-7	CASSYSTSGVGYEQYF	TGTGCCAGCAGTTACTCGACTAGCGGAGTAGGCTACGAGCAGTACTTC
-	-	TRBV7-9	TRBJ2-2	CASSLEDGPNTGELFF	TGTGCCAGCAGCTTAGAAGACGGGCCGAACACCGGGGAGCTGTTTTTT
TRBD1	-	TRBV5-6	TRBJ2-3	CASSTGTEQYF	TGTGCCAGCAGCACCGGGACAGAGCAGTATTTT
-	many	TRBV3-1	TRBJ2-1	CASSQDWGPEFF	TGTGCCAGCAGCCAAGATTGGGGGCCAGAGTTCTTC
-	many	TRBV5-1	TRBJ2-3	CASSGERNTDTQYF	TGCGCCAGCAGCGGAGAGCGGAACACAGATACGCAGTATTTT
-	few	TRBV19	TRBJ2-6	CASSIRGRAAGANVLTF	TGTGCCAGTAGCATTAGGGGCAGGGCGGCTGGGGCCAACGTCCTGACTTTC
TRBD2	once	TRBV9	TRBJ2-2	CASSGIGLAGVITGELFF	TGTGCCAGCAGCGGAATCGGACTAGCGGGAGTTATCACCGGGGAGTTGTTTTTT
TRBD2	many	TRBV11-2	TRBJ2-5	CASEVAGKETQYF	TGTGCCAGCGAAGTAGCGGGCAAAGAGACCCAGTACTTC
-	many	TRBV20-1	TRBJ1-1	CSARDSQGLNTEAFF	TGCAGTGCTAGAGATTCTCAGGGATTGAACACTGAAGCTTTCTTT
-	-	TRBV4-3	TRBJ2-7	CASSQDVAEQQYF	TGCGCCAGCAGCCAAGATGTGGCGGAACAGCAGTACTTC
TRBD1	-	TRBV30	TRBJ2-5	CAWREGQGARETQYF	TGTGCCTGGAGAGAGGGACAGGGGGCCCGGGAGACCCAGTACTTC
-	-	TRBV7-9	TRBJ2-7	CASSSPVRGPSSYEQYF	TGTGCCAGCAGCTCCCCCGTTCGGGGTCCCAGCTCCTACGAGCAGTACTTC
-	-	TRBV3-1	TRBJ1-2	CASSQEGAFNYGYTF	TGTGCCAGCAGCCAAGAGGGTGCTTTTAACTATGGCTACACCTTC
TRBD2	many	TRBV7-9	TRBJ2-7	CASSGGLADSYEQYF	TGTGCCAGCAGCGGGGGACTAGCGGACTCCTACGAGCAGTACTTC
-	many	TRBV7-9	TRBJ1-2	CASSFDSPNYGYTF	TGTGCCAGCAGCTTCGACAGTCCGAACTATGGCTACACCTTC
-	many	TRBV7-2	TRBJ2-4	CASSLAGLAKNIQYF	TGTGCCAGCAGCTTAGCGGGACTAGCCAAAAACATTCAGTACTTC
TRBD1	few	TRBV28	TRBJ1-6	CASSLETTGGEYNSPLHF	TGTGCCAGCAGTTTAGAAACCACAGGGGGCGAATATAATTCACCCCTCCACTTT
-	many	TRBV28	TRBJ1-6	CASSQQGVDNSPLHF	TGTGCCAGCAGCCAACAGGGAGTTGATAATTCACCCCTCCACTTT
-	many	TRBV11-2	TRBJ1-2	CATQGNYGYTF	TGTGCCACCCAGGGGAACTATGGCTACACCTTC